This paragraph covers one T cell receptor (beta chain) sequence. Its antigen is not known. This sample was included in a study of shared clonotypes between healthy human individuals. Study details: Used for every donor were three CD4 naive, three CD4 memory, two CD8 naive and one CD8 memory plate.

Assay: immunoSEQ multiplex PCR; the TCRdb copy retains only in-frame clones and omits some. Of 2 million to 2.5 million clones listed, approximately 95% are singletons. Investigators divided CD4+ cells into CD45RA+ naive and CD45RA-negative memory subsets. The CDR3 spans 16 residues. J was trimmed by 6 bases and V by 5 bases; bases with no gene match: 13. CDR1 and CDR2 (germline): SGHAT, FQNNGV. Overall study results and limits: Memory subsets generally showed lower estimated richness than naive subsets. Several donors showed sharing of around 5% of naive CD4 clonotypes.

This sequence joins TRBV11-2 and TRBJ2-1, with 7 bases that match TRBD1. This receptor was identified in a man between 18 and 35 years old in good health. Some clones in this sample may be carry-over from other donors' samples. Sequences were obtained from naive CD4+ T cells from PBMCs. Subset indicated: CD45RA+ positively selected. For the CDR3, the DNA is TGTGCCAGCAGCCCCCGGGACAGTGACCTAGGCAATGAGCAGTTCTTC. It translates to CASSPRDSDLGNEQFF.